Included here is one T cell receptor beta chain sequence, with context. The antigen is undetermined. This entry belongs to a study of cytomegalovirus exposure and HLA in healthy donors. The study, taken as a whole, reports: Most TCR sequences were rare, but some public TCRs occurred in many donors. As confirmed in vitro, a few CMV-associated chains were specific for CMV antigens.

CDR1 is MDHEN and CDR2 is SYDVKM in the germline V gene. Trimming cost V 5 bases and J 7 bases; bases outside gene matches: 10. The CDR3 sequence is 15 residues long. Measured with immunoSEQ multiplex PCR; TCRdb has only the in-frame clones, and not every one. The repertoire holds over 150,000 clones, with roughly 86% as singletons. Among the 120 or so subjects of the validation cohort, separate from the 666-subject first cohort, were the donors. This clonotype originated in a man younger than 35 in good health and CMV-seropositive. Source material: PBMCs. V usage is TRBV28 and J usage is TRBJ2-4; the match to TRBD2 covers 8 bases. The CDR3 bases are TGTGCCAGCAGTATCTCCGGGACTAGGGGGAACATTCAGTACTTC. Amino acid sequence: CASSISGTRGNIQYF.